The present T cell receptor beta chain was sequenced within a study of cytomegalovirus exposure and HLA in healthy donors. It was with 60 Vbeta and 13 Jbeta primers that the PCR ran. Produced via immunoSEQ multiplex PCR; TCRdb's table is partial and in-frame only. The sample records approximately 160,000 clones, roughly four fifths being singletons. Remarks on this clone: An end of the junction does not agree with germline; a read error may underlie this.

Sequencing used PBMCs. The sequence was obtained from a man between 18 and 29 years old in good health and CMV-seronegative.

This CDR3 is CASSLGREEERLF. The CDR3 region has the DNA TGTGCCAGCAGCCTGGGGAGGGAGGAGGAACGCCTCTTC. V gene TRBV5-4 combines with J gene TRBJ2-7, with 7 nucleotides matching TRBD2. The CDR3 has 13 amino acids. Germline CDR1 SGHNT, CDR2 YYREEE (reference sequence).